This T cell receptor beta chain was profiled in a study of shared clonotypes between healthy human individuals. Over several immunoSEQ plates, each subset's genomic DNA was distributed in even portions. On sorted subsets, replicate PCRs used about 0.2 ug DNA, or 25,000 to 35,000 T cell genomes. TCRdb's copy holds only in-frame clones and misses some; the assay was immunoSEQ multiplex PCR. The data contain about 2.4 million clones, more than 90% of them singletons. The study drew its donors from healthy HIV-negative adults without recent acute infections or vaccinations. This TCR came from a man between 18 and 29 years old in good health. What was sequenced was naive CD4+ T cells sorted from blood. Subset noted: CD45RA+ positively selected.

Written as DNA, the CDR3 is TGTGCCAGCTCACGGGACCGACGTAATCAGCCCCAGCATTTT. Encoded protein: CASSRDRRNQPQHF. V usage is TRBV18 and J usage is TRBJ1-5; possibly TRBD1 for D (5 bases). The germline V gene encodes CDR1 KGHSH and CDR2 LQKENI. The CDR3 has 14 residues. The V gene lost 4 bases and the J gene lost 4 bases, with 11 bases spanning the gap.